Listed below are T cell receptor beta chains from one sample, sequenced in a study of T cells in Graves' hyperthyroidism and ophthalmopathy. TCRdb re-derived calls from the multiplex PCR reads in MiXCR, one entry per CDR3 protein. The sample consists of 500,000 to 800,000 distinct CDR3 sequences, just under 45% of them appearing once. The sequencing input was peripheral blood or thyroid tissue (not recorded which). The receptor set was obtained from an adult man with Graves' disease, either hyperthyroidism or ophthalmopathy (not recorded which). CDR3s include the opening cysteine and the closing phenylalanine or tryptophan. The order of the fields is V gene, clone size, J gene, D gene, CDR3 protein, CDR3 DNA. The D gene is left open where the match is weak. Only some rows state a clone size, as once, few, many or a class for expanded clones.

v_gene: TRBV7-4
abundance: -
j_gene: TRBJ2-5
d_gene: TRBD1
CDR3aa: CASSQTDRGLVETQYF
CDR3nt: TGTGCCAGCAGCCAGACCGACAGGGGTTTGGTAGAGACCCAGTACTTC

v_gene: TRBV7-8
abundance: -
j_gene: TRBJ2-6
d_gene: -
CDR3aa: CASSYPLGAGSSGANVLTF
CDR3nt: TGTGCCAGCAGCTATCCCCTCGGGGCAGGAAGCTCTGGGGCCAACGTCCTGACTTTC

v_gene: TRBV5-1
abundance: -
j_gene: TRBJ2-7
d_gene: -
CDR3aa: CASRATYGQYF
CDR3nt: TGCGCCAGCAGGGCAACCTACGGGCAGTACTTC

v_gene: TRBV12-3/TRBV12-4
abundance: few
j_gene: TRBJ1-1
d_gene: -
CDR3aa: CASSLGGKAEAFF
CDR3nt: TGTGCCAGCAGTTTGGGGGGGAAGGCTGAAGCTTTCTTT

v_gene: TRBV7-2
abundance: few
j_gene: TRBJ2-2
d_gene: -
CDR3aa: CASSSDVDLANTGELFF
CDR3nt: TGTGCCAGCAGCTCCGACGTCGACCTCGCGAACACCGGGGAGCTGTTTTTT

v_gene: TRBV9
abundance: -
j_gene: TRBJ2-5
d_gene: -
CDR3aa: CASVRETQYF
CDR3nt: TGTGCCAGCGTACGAGAGACCCAGTACTTC

v_gene: TRBV5-1
abundance: few
j_gene: TRBJ1-2
d_gene: -
CDR3aa: CASSFETGTYGYTF
CDR3nt: TGCGCCAGCAGCTTCGAGACAGGAACCTATGGCTACACCTTC

v_gene: TRBV4-1
abundance: -
j_gene: TRBJ1-1
d_gene: -
CDR3aa: CASSQDRGRGTFF
CDR3nt: TGCGCCAGCAGCCAAGATCGGGGCAGGGGAACTTTCTTT

v_gene: TRBV2
abundance: -
j_gene: TRBJ2-7
d_gene: -
CDR3aa: CASSVSRGANEQYF
CDR3nt: TGTGCCAGCAGTGTAAGCCGCGGGGCGAACGAGCAGTACTTC

v_gene: TRBV2
abundance: -
j_gene: TRBJ2-7
d_gene: TRBD1
CDR3aa: CASSAGTGDYEQYF
CDR3nt: TGTGCCAGCAGCGCCGGGACAGGGGATTACGAGCAGTACTTC

v_gene: TRBV10-3
abundance: few
j_gene: TRBJ2-5
d_gene: -
CDR3aa: CASSPIWTVETQYF
CDR3nt: TGTGCCAGCTCACCAATTTGGACGGTAGAGACCCAGTACTTC

v_gene: TRBV12-3/TRBV12-4
abundance: -
j_gene: TRBJ1-6
d_gene: -
CDR3aa: CASSDKLPPGSSPLHF
CDR3nt: TGTGCCAGCAGTGACAAGCTTCCTCCGGGAAGCTCACCCCTCCACTTT

v_gene: TRBV7-9
abundance: many
j_gene: TRBJ2-7
d_gene: -
CDR3aa: CASSLAGGGGEQYF
CDR3nt: TGTGCCAGCAGCTTAGCAGGAGGTGGGGGCGAGCAGTACTTC

v_gene: TRBV9
abundance: -
j_gene: TRBJ1-1
d_gene: TRBD1
CDR3aa: CASSDQTGTGMNTEAFF
CDR3nt: TGTGCCAGCAGCGACCAAACGGGGACAGGGATGAACACTGAAGCTTTCTTT

v_gene: TRBV29-1
abundance: -
j_gene: TRBJ1-4
d_gene: -
CDR3aa: CSLQQGTTNEKLFF
CDR3nt: TGCAGCCTACAACAGGGAACAACTAATGAAAAACTGTTTTTT

v_gene: TRBV10-3
abundance: -
j_gene: TRBJ1-2
d_gene: -
CDR3aa: CATLRQANYGYTF
CDR3nt: TGTGCCACCCTCAGGCAGGCTAACTATGGCTACACCTTC

v_gene: TRBV20-1
abundance: many
j_gene: TRBJ1-1
d_gene: -
CDR3aa: CSARGDTEAFF
CDR3nt: TGCAGTGCTAGGGGGGACACTGAAGCTTTCTTT

v_gene: TRBV2
abundance: -
j_gene: TRBJ1-1
d_gene: -
CDR3aa: CASRSSGNTEAFF
CDR3nt: TGTGCCAGCAGGAGCAGTGGGAACACTGAAGCTTTCTTT

v_gene: TRBV20-1
abundance: many
j_gene: TRBJ2-7
d_gene: -
CDR3aa: CSARDTGSEQYF
CDR3nt: TGCAGTGCTAGAGATACAGGGTCGGAGCAGTACTTC

v_gene: TRBV5-1
abundance: -
j_gene: TRBJ2-5
d_gene: -
CDR3aa: CASSTQAPQETQYF
CDR3nt: TGCGCCAGCAGCACACAGGCGCCCCAAGAGACCCAGTACTTC

v_gene: TRBV12-3/TRBV12-4
abundance: -
j_gene: TRBJ1-1
d_gene: -
CDR3aa: CASGLGGITEAFF
CDR3nt: TGTGCTAGTGGTTTAGGGGGGATCACTGAAGCTTTCTTT

v_gene: TRBV29-1
abundance: -
j_gene: TRBJ1-2
d_gene: -
CDR3aa: CSAGQRGYTF
CDR3nt: TGCAGCGCTGGACAGCGAGGCTACACCTTC

v_gene: TRBV7-2
abundance: few
j_gene: TRBJ1-1
d_gene: -
CDR3aa: CASSPSGGLNTEAFF
CDR3nt: TGTGCCAGCAGCCCTTCTGGTGGCCTTAACACTGAAGCTTTCTTT

v_gene: TRBV7-9
abundance: many
j_gene: TRBJ1-2
d_gene: -
CDR3aa: CASSLNLVGNYGYTF
CDR3nt: TGTGCCAGCAGCTTAAATCTGGTGGGAAACTATGGCTACACCTTC

v_gene: TRBV10-3
abundance: many
j_gene: TRBJ1-2
d_gene: -
CDR3aa: CAISPVGVLYGYTF
CDR3nt: TGTGCCATCAGCCCCGTTGGGGTACTCTATGGCTACACCTTC

v_gene: TRBV19
abundance: -
j_gene: TRBJ1-5
d_gene: -
CDR3aa: CASSGLFFNQPQHF
CDR3nt: TGTGCCAGTTCCGGACTGTTTTTTAATCAGCCCCAGCATTTT

v_gene: TRBV29-1
abundance: -
j_gene: TRBJ2-5
d_gene: -
CDR3aa: CSVEPPQYF
CDR3nt: TGCAGCGTTGAACCGCCCCAGTACTTC

v_gene: TRBV10-2
abundance: -
j_gene: TRBJ2-7
d_gene: TRBD2
CDR3aa: CASSDLAGSNEQYF
CDR3nt: TGCGCCAGCAGTGATCTAGCGGGAAGCAACGAGCAGTACTTC

v_gene: TRBV19
abundance: -
j_gene: TRBJ1-6
d_gene: TRBD1
CDR3aa: CASRPTGADYNSPLHF
CDR3nt: TGTGCCAGCAGGCCTACAGGGGCGGACTATAATTCACCCCTCCACTTT

v_gene: TRBV29-1
abundance: many
j_gene: TRBJ1-6
d_gene: -
CDR3aa: CSVEEGSYSPLHF
CDR3nt: TGCAGCGTTGAAGAGGGTTCCTATTCACCCCTCCACTTT

v_gene: TRBV7-8
abundance: many
j_gene: TRBJ2-5
d_gene: -
CDR3aa: CASSPKATGQETQYF
CDR3nt: TGTGCCAGCAGCCCCAAAGCGACAGGCCAAGAGACCCAGTACTTC

v_gene: TRBV19
abundance: -
j_gene: TRBJ1-2
d_gene: -
CDR3aa: CASSIVGAGEEDTF
CDR3nt: TGTGCCAGTAGTATAGTCGGGGCCGGGGAGGAGGACACCTTC

v_gene: TRBV19
abundance: -
j_gene: TRBJ1-1
d_gene: -
CDR3aa: CASSTGVSTEAFF
CDR3nt: TGTGCCAGTAGTACAGGGGTGAGCACTGAAGCTTTCTTT

v_gene: TRBV20-1
abundance: few
j_gene: TRBJ1-2
d_gene: TRBD1
CDR3aa: CSASPDRGYGYTF
CDR3nt: TGCAGTGCTAGTCCGGACAGGGGCTATGGCTACACCTTC

v_gene: TRBV28
abundance: -
j_gene: TRBJ2-7
d_gene: -
CDR3aa: CASSLIAGGEYF
CDR3nt: TGTGCCAGCAGTTTGATCGCAGGGGGGGAGTACTTC

v_gene: TRBV2
abundance: -
j_gene: TRBJ1-4
d_gene: -
CDR3aa: CASSTGRTNEKLFF
CDR3nt: TGTGCCAGCAGTACCGGACGGACTAATGAAAAACTGTTTTTT

v_gene: TRBV10-3
abundance: many
j_gene: TRBJ1-5
d_gene: -
CDR3aa: CAISESEQGQPQHF
CDR3nt: TGTGCCATCAGTGAGTCGGAACAGGGTCAGCCCCAGCATTTT

v_gene: TRBV7-3
abundance: -
j_gene: TRBJ2-7
d_gene: TRBD2
CDR3aa: CASSLGASGIVSSEQYF
CDR3nt: TGTGCCAGCAGCTTAGGCGCTAGCGGGATTGTCTCATCCGAGCAGTACTTC

v_gene: TRBV6-1
abundance: -
j_gene: TRBJ2-7
d_gene: -
CDR3aa: CASARGGAGEQYF
CDR3nt: TGTGCCAGTGCAAGAGGAGGGGCGGGCGAGCAGTACTTC

v_gene: TRBV10-3
abundance: few
j_gene: TRBJ1-6
d_gene: -
CDR3aa: CASSQTGGISPLHF
CDR3nt: TGTGCCAGCAGCCAGACGGGCGGGATTTCACCCCTCCACTTT

v_gene: TRBV19
abundance: -
j_gene: TRBJ1-2
d_gene: -
CDR3aa: CASSPPGVYGYTF
CDR3nt: TGTGCCAGTAGTCCTCCAGGGGTCTATGGCTACACCTTC